What follows describes a single T cell receptor (beta chain). Antigen: not known. The data stem from a study of T cells in Graves' hyperthyroidism and ophthalmopathy. Researchers barred patients who had uncontrolled infection, other autoimmune disease, pregnancy or lactation. The CDR3 has 15 amino acids. J gave up 7 bases and V 2 bases, and 7 bases lay outside the gene matches. Germline values: CDR1 SGHVS, CDR2 FQNEAQ. Findings of the study overall: Most expanded thyroid clonotypes above 0.001 also appeared in blood.

RNA transcripts gave rise to amplified TCR beta CDR3 regions. RT-PCR in the first round (using the HTBI primer set) targeted the TCR CDR3. TCRdb re-analysed the multiplex PCR reads in MiXCR, keeping a single row per CDR3 protein. The sample carries 160,000 or so distinct CDR3 sequences, around 8.9% recorded once. The V call is TRBV7-8, the J call TRBJ1-2; 10 nucleotides agree with TRBD1. The source material was blood. The receptor comes from a woman aged 18-35 years with Graves' hyperthyroidism that later progressed to Graves' ophthalmopathy. In nucleotides, the CDR3 is TGTGCCAGCAGCTTAAAGAGACAGGGGGCTGTTGGCTACACCTTC. It translates to CASSLKRQGAVGYTF.